This TCR beta chain stems from a study of glioma-infiltrating T cells. Study findings and constraints: Tissue-blood divergence was below expectation in non-neoplastic patients, above in gliomas. Tissue and blood shared very few CDR3 sequences.

CDR3 length equals 15 residues. V was trimmed by 7 bases and J by 5 bases, leaving 19 bases between them. CDR1 and CDR2 from the germline V gene are SGHAT and FQNNGV. Remarks on this clonotype: As yet, its antigen is unknown.

The iRepertoire nested amplicon-rescue multiplex PCR amplified TCR alpha and beta CDR3s from RNA. One-step reverse transcription and amplification started from approximately 100-400 ng of tissue mRNA or PBMC total RNA. From the multiplex PCR reads, TCRdb called clonotypes with MiXCR, one entry per CDR3 protein. The sample holds 15,000 to 20,000 distinct CDR3 sequences, over 45% seen once. This clonotype was sampled from a human donor with low-grade glioma or glioblastoma, undergoing nonglioma brain surgery, or in good health (not recorded which). The rearrangement links TRBV11-2 to TRBJ2-3, with a weak D call TRBD1 (6 bases). Sequenced sample: glioma tissue, nonneoplastic brain tissue, or PBMCs (not recorded which). CDR3 in amino acids: CASKGELWIGDTQYF. The CDR3 nucleotides read TGTGCCAGCAAGGGGGAGCTTTGGATTGGAGATACGCAGTATTTT. The full variable domain, in which reference TRBV11-2 and TRBJ2-3 provide the parts outside the CDR3, is EAGVAQSPRYKIIEKRQSVAFWCNPISGHATLYWYQQILGQGPKLLIQFQNNGVVDDSQLPKDRFSAERLKGVDSTLKIQPAKLEDSAVYLCASKGELWIGDTQYFGPGTRLTVL.